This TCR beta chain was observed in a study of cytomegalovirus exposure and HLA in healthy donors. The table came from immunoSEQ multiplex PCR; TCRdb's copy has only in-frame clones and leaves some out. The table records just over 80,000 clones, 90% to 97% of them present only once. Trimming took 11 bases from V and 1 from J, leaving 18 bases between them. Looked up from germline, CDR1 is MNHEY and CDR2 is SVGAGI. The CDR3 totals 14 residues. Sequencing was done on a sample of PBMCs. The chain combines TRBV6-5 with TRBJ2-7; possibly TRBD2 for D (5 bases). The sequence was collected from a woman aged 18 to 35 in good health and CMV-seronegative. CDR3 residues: CAAREGQSSYEQYF. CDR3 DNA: TGTGCCGCCCGGGAAGGGCAATCGTCCTACGAGCAGTACTTC.